Below, 9 T cell receptor beta chains from the same sample are listed, as sequenced in a study of early T cells in non-severe SARS-CoV-2 infection. TCRdb recomputed calls from the 5' RACE reads with MiXCR, one row per CDR3 protein. The sample includes 46,000 or so distinct CDR3 sequences, about 4% of them seen just once. The specimen was whole blood. The origin of the receptors is an adult who was a healthcare worker with PCR-confirmed SARS-CoV-2 infection or an uninfected control (not recorded which).

There are many counts of this clonotype. V is TRBV4-1 and J is TRBJ2-2, with unresolved D. CDR3 size: 13 residues. V gave up 4 bases and J gave up 6 bases, with 9 bases separating them. The V gene's germline CDR1 is MGHRA and CDR2 YSYEKL. The DNA of the CDR3 is TGCGCCAGCAGCCCTTTCACGGCCGGGGAGCTGTTTTTT. Protein product: CASSPFTAGELFF.

This clonotype was counted once. The rearrangement links TRBV7-9 to TRBJ2-3; the D is unclear. The V end was cut by 5 bases, the J end by 14 bases, with 14 bases between. The CDR3 covers 11 residues. Germline CDR1 is SEHNR and CDR2 is FQNEAQ (reference sequence). CDR3 sequence: CASSPSLNLYF. In DNA form, the CDR3 reads TGTGCCAGCAGCCCCTCGTTAAATCTGTATTTT. The full variable domain, with the rest looked up from reference TRBV7-9 and TRBJ2-3, is DTGVSQNPRHKITKRGQNVTFRCDPISEHNRLYWYRQTLGQGPEFLTYFQNEAQLEKSRLLSDRFSAERPKGSFSTLEIQRTEQGDSAMYLCASSPSLNLYFGPGTRLTVL.

This clonotype was detected many times. V and J are TRBV6-1 and TRBJ2-7; perhaps TRBD1 as D (5 bases). The CDR3 loop spans 14 amino acids. The germline CDR1 and CDR2 sequences are MNHNS and SASEGT. The V end lost 7 bases, the J end lost 3 bases, and 16 bases lay between the germline ends. Here the CDR3 reads CASTFGRVNYEQYF. CDR3 sequence (DNA): TGTGCCAGCACGTTTGGCAGGGTGAACTACGAGCAGTACTTC.

Regarding this clonotype: This may be a read error: a much more frequent sequence differs by one nucleotide. The CDR3 does not end in the conserved phenylalanine or tryptophan, so this is likely a read error. The genes are TRBV5-1 and TRBJ2-1, with 8 bases fitting TRBD2. In germline, CDR1 is SGHRS, CDR2 YFSETQ. This CDR3 is 15 amino acids long. After removal of 2 bases from V and 7 bases from J, the junction contained 8 bases not matched to a gene. The CDR3 region has the DNA TGCGCCAGCAGCTTTGAGGGACTAGTATATAATGAGCAGTTCTAC. This gives the protein CASSFEGLVYNEQFY.

V usage is TRBV7-9 and J usage is TRBJ1-1; D not certain. With 2 bases removed from V and 3 bases from J, the gap between germline ends came to 7 bases. The germline V gene encodes CDR1 SEHNR and CDR2 FQNEAQ (reference sequence). The CDR3 sequence is 13 residues long. The CDR3 reads CASSLRLDTEAFF. CDR3 DNA: TGTGCCAGCAGCTTAAGGTTGGACACTGAAGCTTTCTTT.

This rearrangement joins TRBV20-1 to TRBJ1-2, with TRBD1 identical over 9 bases. The CDR3 runs to 14 residues. Trimming at V came to 7 bases and at J to 2 bases, leaving 8 bases not matched to a gene. Germline CDR1 and CDR2: DFQATT and SNEGSKA (reference sequence). CDR3 in amino acids: CSVLPGQGNYGYTF. As DNA, the CDR3 is TGCAGTGTGCTTCCGGGACAGGGCAACTATGGCTACACCTTC.

Ten or more counts support this clonotype. The J gene is TRBJ1-5, the V gene TRBV18; D is perhaps TRBD1 (5 bases). The CDR3 is 15 residues long. Germline CDR1 KGHSH, CDR2 LQKENI. Between the trimmed V and J ends, which lost 4 bases and 12 bases, there was a span of 22 bases. DNA of the CDR3: TGTGCCAGCTCACTTCGTGCAGGGTGGGAGGAGGACCAGCATTTT. It codes for CASSLRAGWEEDQHF.

A remark on this clonotype: A read error may explain this, as a much larger clone is one base away. The V call is TRBV6-6, the J call TRBJ1-2; D may be TRBD1 (5 bases). Germline CDR1 MNHNY, CDR2 SVGAGI (reference sequence). The CDR3 loop spans 12 amino acids. V lost 2 bases, J lost 8 bases, and 9 bases lay in between. This CDR3 is CASSYGGEGYTF. In nucleotides, the CDR3 is TGTGCCAGCAGTTACGGGGGAGAGGGCTACACCTTC.

This sequence joins TRBV4-2 and TRBJ2-7; the D is unclear. Germline CDR1 is LGHNA and CDR2 is YNFKEQ. Trimming took off 3 bases at V and 2 bases at J, with 8 bases between the two ends. The CDR3 is 13 amino acids. The CDR3 spells CASSQAAPYEQYF. The CDR3 nucleotides are TGTGCCAGCAGCCAGGCTGCCCCCTACGAGCAGTACTTC.